Listed below are T cell receptor beta chains from one sample, sequenced in a study of cytomegalovirus exposure and HLA in healthy donors. TCRdb's copy holds only in-frame clones and misses some; the assay was immunoSEQ multiplex PCR. The sample contains roughly 100,000 clones, under 85% of which appear only once. The specimen sequenced was PBMCs. The source is a man between 18 and 35 years old in good health and CMV-seronegative. Each CDR3 is given with its conserved first and last residue. The order of the fields is D gene, V gene, J gene, CDR3 DNA, CDR3 protein. The D gene is left open where the match is weak.

.,TRBV10-3,TRBJ1-2,TGTGCCATCAGCCTCGGCTATGGCTACACCTTC,CAISLGYGYTF
TRBD1,TRBV11-2,TRBJ1-6,TGTGCCAGCACTGGACAGGGGTGGGCACCCCTCCACTTT,CASTGQGWAPLHF
.,TRBV21-1,TRBJ2-1,TGTGCCAGCACTTCCATAGCGGGAGGGCCACATGAGCAGTTCTTC,CASTSIAGGPHEQFF
.,TRBV11-2,TRBJ1-4,TGTGCCAGCAGCTTGGGGGGGATAACTAATGAAAAACTGTTTTTT,CASSLGGITNEKLFF
TRBD2,TRBV10-2,TRBJ2-1,TGCGCCAGCATTGGACTAGCGGAATACAATGAGCAGTTCTTC,CASIGLAEYNEQFF
TRBD2,TRBV11-2,TRBJ2-3,TGTGCCAGCAGCCCCCTCACTAGCGGGAGCACAGATACGCAGTATTTT,CASSPLTSGSTDTQYF
.,TRBV6-5,TRBJ1-6,TGTGCCAGCAGATGGACAGATGGTTCACCCCTCCACTTT,CASRWTDGSPLHF
.,TRBV19,TRBJ1-5,TGTGCCAGTAGCCTGGACAGTTTCGATCAGCCCCAGCATTTT,CASSLDSFDQPQHF
TRBD2,TRBV5-1,TRBJ2-3,TGCGCCAGCAGCTACGGCGGGAGGACAGATACGCAGTATTTT,CASSYGGRTDTQYF
TRBD2,TRBV4-1,TRBJ2-3,TGCGCCAGCAGCCAAGATCTTTATGGGACTAGCGGGAGGGCATCTAGCACAGATACGCAGTATTTT,CASSQDLYGTSGRASSTDTQYF